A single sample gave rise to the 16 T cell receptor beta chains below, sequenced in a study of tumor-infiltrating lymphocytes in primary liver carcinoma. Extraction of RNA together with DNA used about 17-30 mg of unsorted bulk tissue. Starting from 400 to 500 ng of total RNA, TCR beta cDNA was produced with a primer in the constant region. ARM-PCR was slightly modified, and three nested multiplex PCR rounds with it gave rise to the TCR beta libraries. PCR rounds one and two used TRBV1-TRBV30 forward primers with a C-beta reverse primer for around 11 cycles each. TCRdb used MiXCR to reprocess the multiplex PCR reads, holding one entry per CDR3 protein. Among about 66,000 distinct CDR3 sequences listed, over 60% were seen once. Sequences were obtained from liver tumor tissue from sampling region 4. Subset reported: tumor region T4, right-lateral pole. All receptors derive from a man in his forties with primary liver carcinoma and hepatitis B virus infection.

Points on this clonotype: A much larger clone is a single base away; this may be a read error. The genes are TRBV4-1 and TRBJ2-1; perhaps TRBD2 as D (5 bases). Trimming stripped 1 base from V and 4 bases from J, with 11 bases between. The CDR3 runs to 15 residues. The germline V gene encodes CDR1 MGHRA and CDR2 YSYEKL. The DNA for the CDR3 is TGCGCCAGCAGCCAAGCCGGGATTGCGTACAATGAGCAGTTCTTC. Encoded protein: CASSQAGIAYNEQFF.

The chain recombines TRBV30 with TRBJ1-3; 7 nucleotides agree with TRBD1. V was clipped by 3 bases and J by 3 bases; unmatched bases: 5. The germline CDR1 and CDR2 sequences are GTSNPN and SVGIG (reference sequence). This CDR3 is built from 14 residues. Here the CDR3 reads CAWRLTGRGNTIYF. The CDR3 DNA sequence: TGTGCCTGGAGGCTGACAGGGCGTGGAAACACCATATATTTT.

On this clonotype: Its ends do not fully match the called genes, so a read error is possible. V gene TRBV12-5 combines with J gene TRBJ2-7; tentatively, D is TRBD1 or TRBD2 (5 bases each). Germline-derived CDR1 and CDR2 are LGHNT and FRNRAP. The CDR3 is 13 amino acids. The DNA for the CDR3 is TGTGCCAGTGAGGGGACCGGTTCCTACGGGCAGTGCTTC. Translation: CASEGTGSYGQCF. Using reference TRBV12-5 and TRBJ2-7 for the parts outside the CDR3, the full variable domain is DARVTQTPRHKVTEMGQEVTMRCQPILGHNTVFWYRQTMMQGLELLAYFRNRAPLDDSGMPKDRFSAEMPDATLATLKIQPSEPRDSAVYFCASEGTGSYGQCFGPGTRLTVT.

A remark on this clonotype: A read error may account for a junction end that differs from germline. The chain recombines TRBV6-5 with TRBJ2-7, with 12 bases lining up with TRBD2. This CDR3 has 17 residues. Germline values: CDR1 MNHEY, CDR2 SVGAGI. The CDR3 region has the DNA TGTGTCAGTAGTTACTCGACTAGCGGGAGCTTGGTTTACGAACAGTACTTC. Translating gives CVSSYSTSGSLVYEQYF.

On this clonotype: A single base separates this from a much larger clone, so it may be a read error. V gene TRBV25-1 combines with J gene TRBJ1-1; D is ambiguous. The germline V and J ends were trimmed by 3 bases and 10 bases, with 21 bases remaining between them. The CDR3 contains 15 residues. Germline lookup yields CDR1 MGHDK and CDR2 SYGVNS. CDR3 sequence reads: CASSDAGRLSGVAFF. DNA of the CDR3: TGTGCCAGCAGTGACGCCGGGCGCCTAAGCGGTGTAGCTTTCTTT.

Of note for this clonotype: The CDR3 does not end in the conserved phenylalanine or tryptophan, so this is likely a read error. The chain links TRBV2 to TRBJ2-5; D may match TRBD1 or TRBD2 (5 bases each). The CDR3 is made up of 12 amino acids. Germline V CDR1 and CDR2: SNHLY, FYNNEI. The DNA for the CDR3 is TGTGCCAGCAGTGTACTAGGGGAGACACAGTACTCC. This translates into CASSVLGETQYS.

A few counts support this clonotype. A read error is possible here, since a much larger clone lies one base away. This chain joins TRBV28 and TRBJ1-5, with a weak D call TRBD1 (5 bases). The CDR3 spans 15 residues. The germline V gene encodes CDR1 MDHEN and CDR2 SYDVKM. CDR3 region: CASGLSGTANQPQHF. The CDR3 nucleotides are TGTGCCAGCGGTTTAAGTGGGACGGCCAATCAGCCCCAGCATTTT.

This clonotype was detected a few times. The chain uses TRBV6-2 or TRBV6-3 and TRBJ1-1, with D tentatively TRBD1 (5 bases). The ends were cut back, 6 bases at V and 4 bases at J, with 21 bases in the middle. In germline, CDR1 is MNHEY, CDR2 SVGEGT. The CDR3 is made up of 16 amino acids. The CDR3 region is CASRRSDIWRGTEAFF. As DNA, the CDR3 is TGTGCCAGCAGAAGATCCGATATATGGAGGGGCACTGAAGCTTTCTTT.

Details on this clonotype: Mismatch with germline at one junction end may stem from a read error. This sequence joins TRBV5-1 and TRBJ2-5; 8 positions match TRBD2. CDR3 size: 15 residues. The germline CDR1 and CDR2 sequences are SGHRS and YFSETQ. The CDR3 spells CANSLSGSAEEAQYF. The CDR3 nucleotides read TGCGCCAACAGCTTAAGCGGGAGCGCGGAAGAGGCCCAATACTTC.

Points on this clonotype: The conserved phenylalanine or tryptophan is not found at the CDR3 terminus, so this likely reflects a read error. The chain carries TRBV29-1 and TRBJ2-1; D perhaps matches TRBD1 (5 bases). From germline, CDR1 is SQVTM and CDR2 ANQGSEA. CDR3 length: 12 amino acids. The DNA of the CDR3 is TGCAGTGCCAGTCTAGGGGCGAATGAGCAGTTCTCC. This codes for CSASLGANEQFS.

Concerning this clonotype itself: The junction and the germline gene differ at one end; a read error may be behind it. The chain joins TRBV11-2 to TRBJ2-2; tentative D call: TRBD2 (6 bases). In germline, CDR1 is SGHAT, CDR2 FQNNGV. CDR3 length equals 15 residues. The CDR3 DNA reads TGTGCCAGCAGCCTTGCGGGATCGAACACCGGGCAGCTATTTTTT. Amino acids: CASSLAGSNTGQLFF.

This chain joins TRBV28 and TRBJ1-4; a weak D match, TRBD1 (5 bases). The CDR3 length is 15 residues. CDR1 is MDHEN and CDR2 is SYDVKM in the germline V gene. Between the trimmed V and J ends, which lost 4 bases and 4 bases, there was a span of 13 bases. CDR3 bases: TGTGCCAGCAGTTCCCGGGACGGAGATAATGAAAAACTGTTTTTT. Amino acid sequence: CASSSRDGDNEKLFF. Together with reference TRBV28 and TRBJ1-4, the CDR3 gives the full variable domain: DVKVTQSSRYLVKRTGEKVFLECVQDMDHENMFWYRQDPGLGLRLIYFSYDVKMKEKGDIPEGYSVSREKKERFSLILESASTNQTSMYLCASSSRDGDNEKLFFGSGTQLSVL.

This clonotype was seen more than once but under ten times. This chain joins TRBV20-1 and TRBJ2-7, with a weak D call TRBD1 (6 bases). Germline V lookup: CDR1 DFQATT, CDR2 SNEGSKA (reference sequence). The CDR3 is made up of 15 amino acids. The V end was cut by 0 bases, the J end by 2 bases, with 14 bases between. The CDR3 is CSARDMAGATYEQYF. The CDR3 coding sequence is TGCAGTGCTAGAGATATGGCAGGGGCTACCTACGAGCAGTACTTC.

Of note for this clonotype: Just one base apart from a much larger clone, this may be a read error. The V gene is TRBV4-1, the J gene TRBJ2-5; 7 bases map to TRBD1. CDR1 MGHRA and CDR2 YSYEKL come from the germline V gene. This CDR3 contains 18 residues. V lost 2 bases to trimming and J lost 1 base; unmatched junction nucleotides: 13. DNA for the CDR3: TGCGCCAGCAGCCAAACGCAACAGGGGCCGATGTCCCAAGAGACCCAGTACTTC. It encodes CASSQTQQGPMSQETQYF.

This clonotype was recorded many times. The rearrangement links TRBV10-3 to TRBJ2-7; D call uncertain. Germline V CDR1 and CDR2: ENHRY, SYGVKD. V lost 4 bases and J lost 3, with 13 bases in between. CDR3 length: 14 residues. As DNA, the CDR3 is TGTGCCATCAGTGGTGGTCAAAACCTCTACGAGCAGTACTTC. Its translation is CAISGGQNLYEQYF.

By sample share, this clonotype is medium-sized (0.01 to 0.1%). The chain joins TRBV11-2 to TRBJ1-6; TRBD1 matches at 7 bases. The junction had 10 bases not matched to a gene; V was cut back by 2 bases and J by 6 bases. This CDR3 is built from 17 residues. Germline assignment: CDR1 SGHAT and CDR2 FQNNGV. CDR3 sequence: CASSLRPPRQGNSPLHF. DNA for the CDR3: TGTGCCAGCAGCTTAAGGCCCCCCCGACAGGGTAATTCACCCCTCCACTTT. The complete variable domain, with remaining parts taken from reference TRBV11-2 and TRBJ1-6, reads EAGVAQSPRYKIIEKRQSVAFWCNPISGHATLYWYQQILGQGPKLLIQFQNNGVVDDSQLPKDRFSAERLKGVDSTLKIQPAKLEDSAVYLCASSLRPPRQGNSPLHFGNGTRLTVT.